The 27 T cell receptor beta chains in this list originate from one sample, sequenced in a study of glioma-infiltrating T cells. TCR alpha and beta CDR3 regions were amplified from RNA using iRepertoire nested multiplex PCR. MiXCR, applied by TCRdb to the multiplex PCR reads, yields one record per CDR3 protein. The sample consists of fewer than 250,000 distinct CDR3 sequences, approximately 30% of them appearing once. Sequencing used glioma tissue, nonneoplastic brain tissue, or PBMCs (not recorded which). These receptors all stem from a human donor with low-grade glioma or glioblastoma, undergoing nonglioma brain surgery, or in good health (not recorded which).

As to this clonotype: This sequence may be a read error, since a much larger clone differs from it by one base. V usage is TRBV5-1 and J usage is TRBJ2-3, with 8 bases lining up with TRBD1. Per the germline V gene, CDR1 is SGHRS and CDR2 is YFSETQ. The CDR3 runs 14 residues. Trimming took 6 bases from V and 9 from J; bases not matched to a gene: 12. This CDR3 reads CASNEDRVVPTQYF. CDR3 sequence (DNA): TGCGCCAGCAACGAGGACAGGGTGGTCCCCACGCAGTATTTT.

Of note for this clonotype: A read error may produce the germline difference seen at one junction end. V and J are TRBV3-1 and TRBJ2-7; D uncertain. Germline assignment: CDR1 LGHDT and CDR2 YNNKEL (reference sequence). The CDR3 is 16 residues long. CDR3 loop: CASIQDGKGSRYEQYF. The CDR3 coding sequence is TGTGCCAGCATCCAAGATGGCAAGGGCTCCCGCTACGAGCAGTACTTC.

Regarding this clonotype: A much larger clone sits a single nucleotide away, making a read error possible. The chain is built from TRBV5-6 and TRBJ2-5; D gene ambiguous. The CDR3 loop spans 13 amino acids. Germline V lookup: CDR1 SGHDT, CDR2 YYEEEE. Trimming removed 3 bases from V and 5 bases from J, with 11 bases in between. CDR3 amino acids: CASSWYRLETQYF. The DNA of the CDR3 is TGTGCCAGCAGCTGGTACAGATTGGAGACCCAGTACTTC.

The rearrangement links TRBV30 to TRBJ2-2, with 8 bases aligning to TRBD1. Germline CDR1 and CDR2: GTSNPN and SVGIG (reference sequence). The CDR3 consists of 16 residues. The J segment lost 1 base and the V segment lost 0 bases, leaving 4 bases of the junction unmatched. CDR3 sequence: CAWSVRTGMNTGELFF. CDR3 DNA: TGTGCCTGGAGTGTTAGGACAGGGATGAACACCGGGGAGCTGTTTTTT.

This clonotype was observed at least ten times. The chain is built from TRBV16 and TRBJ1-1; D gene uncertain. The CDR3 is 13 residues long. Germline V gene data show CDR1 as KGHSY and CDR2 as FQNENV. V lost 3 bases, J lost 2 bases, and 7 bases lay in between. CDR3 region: CASSHDQNTEAFF. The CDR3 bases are TGTGCCAGCAGCCACGACCAAAACACTGAAGCTTTCTTT. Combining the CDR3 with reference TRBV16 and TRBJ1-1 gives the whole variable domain GEEVAQTPKHLVRGEGQKAKLYCAPIKGHSYVFWYQQVLKNEFKFLISFQNENVFDETGMPKERFSAKCLPNSPCSLEIQATKLEDSAVYFCASSHDQNTEAFFGQGTRLTVV.

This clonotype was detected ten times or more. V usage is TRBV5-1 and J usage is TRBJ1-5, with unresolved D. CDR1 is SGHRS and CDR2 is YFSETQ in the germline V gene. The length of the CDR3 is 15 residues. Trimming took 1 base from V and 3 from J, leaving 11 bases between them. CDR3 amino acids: CASSLLGKDNQPQHF. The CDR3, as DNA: TGCGCCAGCAGCTTGTTAGGGAAGGACAATCAGCCCCAGCATTTT.

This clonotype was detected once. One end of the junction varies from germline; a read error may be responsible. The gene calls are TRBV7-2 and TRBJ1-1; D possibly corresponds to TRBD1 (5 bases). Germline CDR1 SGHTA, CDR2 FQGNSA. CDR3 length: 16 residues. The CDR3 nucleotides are TGTGCCAACAGCTTGGGACCGGTACAGATGAACACTGAAGCTTTCTTT. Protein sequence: CANSLGPVQMNTEAFF.

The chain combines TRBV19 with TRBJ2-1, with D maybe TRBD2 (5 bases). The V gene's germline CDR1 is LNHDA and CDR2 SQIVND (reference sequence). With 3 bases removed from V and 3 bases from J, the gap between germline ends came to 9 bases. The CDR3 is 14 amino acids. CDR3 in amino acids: CASSIPGDYNEQFF. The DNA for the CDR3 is TGTGCCAGTAGTATCCCCGGGGACTACAATGAGCAGTTCTTC.

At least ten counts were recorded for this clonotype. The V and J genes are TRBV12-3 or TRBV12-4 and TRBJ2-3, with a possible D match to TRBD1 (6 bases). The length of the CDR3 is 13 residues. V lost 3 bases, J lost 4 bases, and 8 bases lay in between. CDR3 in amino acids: CASSLGASDTQYF. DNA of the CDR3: TGTGCCAGCAGTTTGGGGGCCTCAGATACGCAGTATTTT.

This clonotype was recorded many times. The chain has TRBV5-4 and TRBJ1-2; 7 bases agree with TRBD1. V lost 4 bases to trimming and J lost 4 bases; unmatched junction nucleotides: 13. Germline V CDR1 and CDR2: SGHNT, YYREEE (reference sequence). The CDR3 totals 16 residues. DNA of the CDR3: TGTGCCAGCAGCGGGGACAGACAGACAACCCCCTATGGCTACACCTTC. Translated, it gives CASSGDRQTTPYGYTF.

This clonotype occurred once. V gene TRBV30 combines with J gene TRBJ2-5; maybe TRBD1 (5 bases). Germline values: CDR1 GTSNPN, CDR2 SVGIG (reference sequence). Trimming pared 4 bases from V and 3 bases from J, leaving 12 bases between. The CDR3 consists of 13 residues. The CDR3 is CAWIPRDKETQYF. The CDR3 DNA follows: TGTGCCTGGATCCCCAGGGATAAAGAGACCCAGTACTTC.

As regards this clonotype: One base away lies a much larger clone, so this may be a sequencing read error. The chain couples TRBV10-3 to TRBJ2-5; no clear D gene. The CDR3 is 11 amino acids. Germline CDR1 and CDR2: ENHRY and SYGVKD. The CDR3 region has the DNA TGTGCCATCGGAGAACAAGGGACCCAGTACTTC. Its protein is CAIGEQGTQYF.

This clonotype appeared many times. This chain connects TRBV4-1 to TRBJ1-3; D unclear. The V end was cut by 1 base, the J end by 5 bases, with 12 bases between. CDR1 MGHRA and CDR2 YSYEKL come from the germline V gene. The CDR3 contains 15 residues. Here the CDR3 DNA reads TGCGCCAGCAGCCAAGTAGCGGGGAGGAGAAACACCATATATTTT. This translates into CASSQVAGRRNTIYF.

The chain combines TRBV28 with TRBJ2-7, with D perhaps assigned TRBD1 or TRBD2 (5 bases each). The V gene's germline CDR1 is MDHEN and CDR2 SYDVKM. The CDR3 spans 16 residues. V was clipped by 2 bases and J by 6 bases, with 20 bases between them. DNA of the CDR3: TGTGCCAGCAGTTTACGGGGCCTAAGATCTACAGGCGAGCAGTACTTC. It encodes CASSLRGLRSTGEQYF.

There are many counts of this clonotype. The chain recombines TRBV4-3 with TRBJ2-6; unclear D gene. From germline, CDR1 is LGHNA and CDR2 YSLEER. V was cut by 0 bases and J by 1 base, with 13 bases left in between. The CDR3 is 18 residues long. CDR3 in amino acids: CASSQDSAYGSGANVLTF. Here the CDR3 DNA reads TGCGCCAGCAGCCAAGATTCGGCATATGGGTCTGGGGCCAACGTCCTGACTTTC.

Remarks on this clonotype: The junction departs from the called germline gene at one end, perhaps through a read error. For the CDR3, the DNA is TGTGCCAACAGCCCCGGGACACCTATCTACGAGCAGTACTTC. Amino acid sequence: CANSPGTPIYEQYF. The J gene is TRBJ2-7, the V gene TRBV3-1, with D possibly matching TRBD1 (6 bases). CDR3 length: 14 residues. CDR1 is LGHDT, CDR2 YNNKEL, per germline (reference sequence).

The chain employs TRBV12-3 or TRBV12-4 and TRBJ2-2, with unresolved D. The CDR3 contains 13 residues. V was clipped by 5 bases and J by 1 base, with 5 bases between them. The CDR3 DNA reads TGTGCCAGCAGTATCATGAACACCGGGGAGCTGTTTTTT. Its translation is CASSIMNTGELFF.

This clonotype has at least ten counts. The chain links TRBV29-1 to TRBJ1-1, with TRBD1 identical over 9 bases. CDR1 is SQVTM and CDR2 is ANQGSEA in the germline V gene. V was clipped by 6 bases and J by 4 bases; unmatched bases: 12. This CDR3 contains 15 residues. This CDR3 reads CSVTSYKDRGTEAFF. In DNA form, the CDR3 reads TGCAGCGTCACTAGCTACAAGGACAGGGGCACTGAAGCTTTCTTT.

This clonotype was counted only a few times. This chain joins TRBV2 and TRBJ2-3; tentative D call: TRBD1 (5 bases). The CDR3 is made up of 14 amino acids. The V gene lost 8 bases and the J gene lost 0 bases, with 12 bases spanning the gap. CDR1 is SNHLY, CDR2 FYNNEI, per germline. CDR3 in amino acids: CASVQVSSTDTQYF. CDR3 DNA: TGTGCCAGCGTACAGGTGTCTAGCACAGATACGCAGTATTTT.

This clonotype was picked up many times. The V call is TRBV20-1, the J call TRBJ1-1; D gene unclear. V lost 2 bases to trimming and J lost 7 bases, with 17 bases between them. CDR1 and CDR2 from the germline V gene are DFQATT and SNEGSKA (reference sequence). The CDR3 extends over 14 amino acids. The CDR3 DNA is TGCAGTGCTAGAAGAATAACGACCGGCTTTGAAGCTTTCTTT. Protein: CSARRITTGFEAFF.

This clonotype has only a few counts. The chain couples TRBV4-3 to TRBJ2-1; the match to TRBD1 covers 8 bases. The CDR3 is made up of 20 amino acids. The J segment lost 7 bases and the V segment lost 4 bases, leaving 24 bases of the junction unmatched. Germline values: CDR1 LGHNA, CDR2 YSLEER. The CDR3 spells CASSPYRDRRHTTPWNEQFF. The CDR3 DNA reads TGCGCCAGCAGCCCGTACCGGGACAGGAGGCATACAACCCCGTGGAATGAGCAGTTCTTC.

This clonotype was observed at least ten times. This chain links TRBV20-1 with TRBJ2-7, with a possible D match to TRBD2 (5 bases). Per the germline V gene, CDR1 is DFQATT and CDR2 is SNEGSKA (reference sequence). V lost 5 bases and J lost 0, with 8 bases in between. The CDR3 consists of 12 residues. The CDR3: CSAAGNSYEQYF. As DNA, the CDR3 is TGCAGTGCTGCCGGGAACTCCTACGAGCAGTACTTC.

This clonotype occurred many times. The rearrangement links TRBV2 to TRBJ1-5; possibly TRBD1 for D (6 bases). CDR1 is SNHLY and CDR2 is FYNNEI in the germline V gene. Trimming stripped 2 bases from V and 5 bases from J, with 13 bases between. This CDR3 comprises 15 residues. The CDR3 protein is CASSESGGEYQPQHF. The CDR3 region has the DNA TGTGCCAGCAGTGAATCCGGGGGCGAGTATCAGCCCCAGCATTTT.

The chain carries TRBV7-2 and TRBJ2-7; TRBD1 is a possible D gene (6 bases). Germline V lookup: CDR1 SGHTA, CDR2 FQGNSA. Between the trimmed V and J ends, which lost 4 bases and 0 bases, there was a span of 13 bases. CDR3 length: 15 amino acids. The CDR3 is CASSSRTESSYEQYF. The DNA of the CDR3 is TGTGCCAGCAGCTCCCGGACAGAAAGCTCCTACGAGCAGTACTTC. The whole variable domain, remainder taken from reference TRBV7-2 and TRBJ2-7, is GAGVSQSPSNKVTEKGKDVELRCDPISGHTALYWYRQSLGQGLEFLIYFQGNSAPDKSGLPSDRFSAERTGGSVSTLTIQRTQQEDSAVYLCASSSRTESSYEQYFGPGTRLTVT.

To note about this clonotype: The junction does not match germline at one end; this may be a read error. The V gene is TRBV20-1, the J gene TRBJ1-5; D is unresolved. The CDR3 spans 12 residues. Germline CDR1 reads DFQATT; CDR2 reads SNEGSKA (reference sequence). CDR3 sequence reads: CSASRGNQPQHF. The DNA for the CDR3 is TGCAGTGCTAGCCGAGGCAATCAGCCACAGCATTTT.

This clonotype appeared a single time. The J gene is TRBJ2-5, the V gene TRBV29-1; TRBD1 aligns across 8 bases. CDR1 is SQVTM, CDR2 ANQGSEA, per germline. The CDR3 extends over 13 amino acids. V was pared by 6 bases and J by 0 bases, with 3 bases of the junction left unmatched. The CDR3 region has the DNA TGCAGCGTAAGGACAGGGAACCAAGAGACCCAGTACTTC. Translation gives CSVRTGNQETQYF.

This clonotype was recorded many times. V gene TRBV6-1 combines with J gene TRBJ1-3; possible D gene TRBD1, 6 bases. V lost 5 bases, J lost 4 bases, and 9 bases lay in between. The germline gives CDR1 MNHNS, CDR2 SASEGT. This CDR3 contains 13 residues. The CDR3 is CASSSTGGNTIYF. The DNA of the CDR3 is TGTGCCAGCAGTTCGACAGGAGGAAACACCATATATTTT.